This TCR beta chain was sequenced during a study of cytomegalovirus exposure and HLA in healthy donors. Study results and limitations: A later look showed TCR association rates differing by HLA locus, highest for DRB1 and lowest for HLA-C. Presence/absence analyses assumed roughly uniform sequencing depth across donors. The authors later linked a missense DCLRE1C variant to TCR beta V- and J-gene trimming.

The primer mix had 60 Vbeta and 13 Jbeta primers. Data came from immunoSEQ multiplex PCR; TCRdb stores just in-frame clones and leaves some out. The table lists about 150,000 clones, roughly 79% of them singletons, with over 1.3% in the top ten. The CDR3 spans 16 residues. Trimming removed 5 bases from V and 2 bases from J; junction bases left unmatched: 10. Germline lookup yields CDR1 SNHLY and CDR2 FYNNEI. With regard to this clone: Its target is unknown.

The rearrangement joins TRBV2 to TRBJ1-1, with 8 bases fitting TRBD1. The receptor was isolated from a woman aged 40 to 55 in good health and CMV-seronegative. The sequencing input was PBMCs. The CDR3: CASSWPGQEFNTEAFF. CDR3 DNA: TGTGCCAGCAGTTGGCCGGGACAGGAGTTTAACACTGAAGCTTTCTTT.